This T cell receptor (beta chain) is drawn from a study of Ad26.COV2.S vaccination and SARS-CoV-2 variants. For the study at large: Of the COV1001 trial arms, the Ad26.COV2.S arm included the donor.

The treatment: about 20 received Ad26.COV2.S at low or high dose, single or two shots; several received placebo; per-sample allocation not given. The study sampled participants on day 63 after the first vaccine or placebo injection. Profiling relied on immunoSEQ multiplex PCR, and the TCRdb table lists in-frame clones only, not all of them. The profile shows about 350,000 clones, roughly nine tenths of them singletons. The CDR3 covers 12 residues. Germline-derived CDR1 and CDR2 are SQVTM and ANQGSEA. V lost 7 bases, J lost 3 bases, and 12 bases lay in between. This chain links TRBV29-1 with TRBJ1-2; no clear D gene. Specimen: peripheral blood, collected in a trial of Ad26.COV2.S vaccine versus placebo. This sequence originates from a person between 18 and 60 years old who received the Ad26.COV2.S COVID-19 vaccine or a placebo. The CDR3 DNA follows: TGCAGCGCTCCTAGACGTGACTATGGCTACACCTTC. Amino acid sequence: CSAPRRDYGYTF. Combining the CDR3 with reference TRBV29-1 and TRBJ1-2 gives the whole variable domain SAVISQKPSRDICQRGTSLTIQCQVDSQVTMMFWYRQQPGQSLTLIATANQGSEATYESGFVIDKFPISRPNLTFSTLTVSNMSPEDSSIYLCSAPRRDYGYTFGSGTRLTVV.